Presented here are 3 T cell receptor beta chains from one specimen sequenced in a study of T-cell reconstitution after alpha-beta-depleted transplantation in children. A library of TCRbeta sequences, prepared with unique molecular identifiers, was generated. TCRdb re-called the PCR reads through MiXCR, storing one row per CDR3 protein. The sample yields around 480,000 distinct CDR3 sequences, about 33% seen once. The starting material was PBMCs from the stem cell graft donor, obtained from the stem cell graft. Source of these receptors: a human donor who donated a stem cell graft to a child with aplastic anemia.

V and J are TRBV20-1 and TRBJ1-1; 11 bases line up with TRBD1. The CDR3 covers 16 residues. Trimming removed 6 bases from V and 2 bases from J; junction bases left unmatched: 11. Per germline, CDR1 DFQATT and CDR2 SNEGSKA (reference sequence). DNA for the CDR3: TGCAGTGCGCTTGGACAGGGGGCGGAATCAAACACTGAAGCTTTCTTT. Translated: CSALGQGAESNTEAFF.

This clonotype came up a few times. The rearrangement joins TRBV12-3 or TRBV12-4 to TRBJ2-1; D remains ambiguous. There are 12 residues in the CDR3. Trimming took off 6 bases at V and 7 bases at J, with 10 bases between the two ends. DNA of the CDR3: TGTGCCAGCAGCCCTATGAGAAATGAGCAGTTCTTC. It yields the protein CASSPMRNEQFF.

The chain recombines TRBV11-2 with TRBJ1-1; unclear D gene. In germline, CDR1 is SGHAT, CDR2 FQNNGV. Trimming removed 7 bases at V and 1 base at J, with 7 bases between. This CDR3 has 12 residues. CDR3 coding DNA: TGTGCCAGCACCGCACCGAACACTGAAGCTTTCTTT. Protein product: CASTAPNTEAFF.